This T cell receptor beta chain was obtained from a study of tumor-infiltrating lymphocytes in primary liver carcinoma. Bulk tissue was left unsorted, and RNA and DNA were co-extracted from 20-30 mg of it. TCR beta cDNA was reverse-transcribed from approximately 0.45 ug of total RNA. The reaction used a constant-region primer and ProtoScript II reverse transcriptase. A slightly modified ARM-PCR protocol with three nested multiplex PCR rounds produced these TCR beta libraries. Primers for the first two PCR rounds were TRBV1-TRBV30 forward primers and a C-beta reverse primer (roughly 10 cycles per round). TCRdb recomputed calls from the multiplex PCR reads with MiXCR, one row per CDR3 protein. The sample records 24,000 or so distinct CDR3 sequences, 70% to 80% being singletons. Germline V gene sequence: CDR1 SGHNT, CDR2 YYREEE (reference sequence). CDR3 length equals 15 residues. Turning to this clonotype: At one boundary the junction diverges from the germline segment, which might be a read error.

The chain employs TRBV5-4 and TRBJ2-5; 9 bases match TRBD1. The sequencing sample was made of liver tumor tissue from sampling region 5. Subset here: tumor region T5, tumor centre. The TCR originated in a woman under 40 with primary liver carcinoma and hepatitis B virus infection. This CDR3 reads CASSSPGRQGETQYF. DNA for the CDR3: TGTGCCAGCAGTTCTCCAGGGAGACAGGGGGAGACCCAGTATTTC. The full variable domain, completed using reference TRBV5-4 and TRBJ2-5, is ETGVTQSPTHLIKTRGQQVTLRCSSQSGHNTVSWYQQALGQGPQFIFQYYREEENGRGNFPPRFSGLQFPNYSSELNVNALELDDSALYLCASSSPGRQGETQYFGPGTRLLVL.